A single sample is the source of the 27 T cell receptor beta chains below, sequenced in a study of PD-1 blockade in mismatch repair-deficient tumors. Profiled with immunoSEQ multiplex PCR; TCRdb holds only in-frame clones, not every one. The sample yields about 79,000 clones, roughly 80% seen once. Sequenced material: peripheral blood, taken 44 weeks after starting pembrolizumab. Source of these receptors: an adult with mismatch repair-deficient cancer.

This chain links TRBV15 with TRBJ1-2; D is possibly TRBD1 (5 bases). Germline CDR1 LNHNV, CDR2 YYDKDF (reference sequence). Trimming cost V 5 bases and J 8 bases, with 18 bases left between them. The CDR3 is 14 residues long. The CDR3 bases are TGTGCCACCAGCGCTGGGACGGCCCTATTAGGCTACACCTTC. Protein product: CATSAGTALLGYTF.

This clone has only a few counts. This rearrangement joins TRBV11-3 to TRBJ2-7; 10 positions agree with TRBD2. The germline V gene has CDR1 SGHNT and CDR2 YENEEA. The CDR3 runs to 16 residues. After removal of 5 bases from V and 5 bases from J, the junction contained 12 bases not matched to a gene. The CDR3 reads CASSISGRASRNEQYF. The DNA for the CDR3 is TGTGCCAGCAGCATAAGCGGGAGGGCGAGTAGGAACGAGCAGTACTTC.

The chain couples TRBV6-6 to TRBJ2-2; 9 nucleotides match TRBD1. The CDR3 spans 15 residues. With 11 bases clipped from V and 6 bases from J, the junction kept 13 bases outside the gene matches. Germline V gene lookup returns CDR1 MNHNY and CDR2 SVGAGI (reference sequence). The CDR3 reads CAYGKQGASAGELFF. DNA of the CDR3: TGTGCCTACGGGAAACAGGGGGCTAGCGCCGGGGAGCTGTTTTTT.

This chain joins TRBV6-5 and TRBJ1-5; 10 bases match TRBD1. This CDR3 is 15 amino acids long. J lost 5 bases, V lost 2 bases, and 3 bases had no gene match. The germline V gene encodes CDR1 MNHEY and CDR2 SVGAGI. As DNA, the CDR3 is TGTGCCAGCAGTTACGGGACAGGGGTAGATCAGCCCCAGCATTTT. It translates to CASSYGTGVDQPQHF.

There are many counts of this clone. This chain connects TRBV19 to TRBJ2-3; no clear D gene. V shed 4 bases and J shed 5 bases, with 13 bases lying between them. Germline CDR1 LNHDA, CDR2 SQIVND (reference sequence). This CDR3 is 14 amino acids long. The CDR3 DNA is TGTGCCAGTAGTAGTTGGGTGAGAAGAGATACGCAGTATTTT. This codes for CASSSWVRRDTQYF.

V usage is TRBV7-2 and J usage is TRBJ1-5, with D unclear. V was pared by 5 bases and J by 0 bases, with 20 bases between. The germline CDR1 and CDR2 sequences are SGHTA and FQGNSA. The CDR3 is made up of 18 amino acids. The CDR3 DNA is TGTGCCAGCAGCCCGCAAACCCGCCAGCTCTATAGCAATCAGCCCCAGCATTTT. Translated, it gives CASSPQTRQLYSNQPQHF.

The CDR3 loop is CASRELAGKYNEQFF. The CDR3 region has the DNA TGTGCCAGTAGAGAACTAGCGGGAAAATACAATGAGCAGTTCTTC. This rearrangement joins TRBV19 to TRBJ2-1, with 10 nucleotides matching TRBD2. Germline V lookup: CDR1 LNHDA, CDR2 SQIVND (reference sequence). The CDR3 contains 15 residues. Trimming cost V 6 bases and J 4 bases; bases outside gene matches: 6.

The CDR3 region has the DNA TGTGCCAGCAGTCTTAACGGACTAGCAGGAGAGACCCAGTACTTC. Translated: CASSLNGLAGETQYF. The V and J genes are TRBV7-9 and TRBJ2-5, with 8 bases matching TRBD2. Germline loops: CDR1 SEHNR, CDR2 FQNEAQ (reference sequence). This CDR3 comprises 15 residues. V shed 6 bases, J shed 4 bases, and the junction held 10 bases outside the gene matches. The whole variable domain, remainder taken from reference TRBV7-9 and TRBJ2-5, is DTGVSQNPRHKITKRGQNVTFRCDPISEHNRLYWYRQTLGQGPEFLTYFQNEAQLEKSRLLSDRFSAERPKGSFSTLEIQRTEQGDSAMYLCASSLNGLAGETQYFGPGTRLLVL.

The chain couples TRBV18 to TRBJ1-4; no clear D. With 3 bases removed from V and 7 bases from J, the gap between germline ends came to 6 bases. The germline V gene encodes CDR1 KGHSH and CDR2 LQKENI. CDR3 length equals 12 residues. The CDR3 sequence is CASSPAGEKLFF. The CDR3 DNA reads as TGTGCCAGCTCACCCGCAGGTGAAAAACTGTTTTTT.

The chain recombines TRBV5-4 with TRBJ2-7, with TRBD1 as a possible D gene (5 bases). Deletions cut 4 bases from V and 5 bases from J, with 16 bases between. The CDR3 contains 14 residues. Germline V gives CDR1 SGHNT, CDR2 YYREEE (reference sequence). CDR3 DNA sequence: TGTGCCAGCAGCCCCGATCCCTCCAGGGACGAGCAGTACTTC. It encodes CASSPDPSRDEQYF.

V usage is TRBV6-5 and J usage is TRBJ2-1; the match to TRBD2 covers 11 bases. The germline CDR1 and CDR2 sequences are MNHEY and SVGAGI. V lost 6 bases and J lost 4; bases outside the gene matches: 5. The length of the CDR3 is 15 residues. In nucleotides, the CDR3 is TGTGCCAGCAGCGCCCCTAGCGGGAGGTACAATGAGCAGTTCTTC. This codes for CASSAPSGRYNEQFF.

The rearrangement links TRBV19 to TRBJ1-5; 7 bases map to TRBD1. CDR3 length: 14 amino acids. Looked up from germline, CDR1 is LNHDA and CDR2 is SQIVND (reference sequence). V was pared by 7 bases and J by 4 bases, with 7 bases of the junction left unmatched. DNA for the CDR3: TGTGCCAGTACCACACCGACAGGGAATCAGCCCCAGCATTTT. Residues: CASTTPTGNQPQHF.

The CDR3 nucleotides are TGTGCCAGCAGCGCCGGGACTAGCGCTAGAGGTGGGTTCTTC. This translates into CASSAGTSARGGFF. The chain couples TRBV2 to TRBJ2-1; 10 positions agree with TRBD2. CDR1 is SNHLY and CDR2 is FYNNEI in the germline V gene. The junction had 14 bases not matched to a gene; V was cut back by 6 bases and J by 15 bases. CDR3 length: 14 amino acids.

The rearrangement uses TRBV6-1 and TRBJ2-2; D is possibly TRBD1 (6 bases). V was trimmed by 9 bases and J by 1 base, leaving 12 bases between them. The CDR3 has 14 residues. Per germline, CDR1 MNHNS and CDR2 SASEGT. The CDR3 sequence is CASKDRLNTGELFF. The CDR3, as DNA: TGTGCCAGTAAGGACAGATTGAACACCGGGGAGCTGTTTTTT.

The rearrangement links TRBV30 to TRBJ2-1, with D maybe TRBD1 (6 bases). V was clipped by 0 bases and J by 7 bases, with 10 bases between them. Germline CDR1 is GTSNPN and CDR2 is SVGIG (reference sequence). This CDR3 has 13 amino acids. The CDR3, as DNA: TGTGCCTGGAGTGTAAGTAGGGGGAATGAGCAGTTCTTC. Protein: CAWSVSRGNEQFF.

This sequence joins TRBV4-2 and TRBJ2-5; the match to TRBD2 covers 7 bases. This CDR3 region has 17 residues. V shed 2 bases, J shed 1 base, and the junction held 10 bases outside the gene matches. CDR1 is LGHNA and CDR2 is YNFKEQ in the germline V gene. The DNA of the CDR3 is TGTGCCAGCAGCCAACAAGGCGGCGGGAGACCCCAAGAGACCCAGTACTTC. This encodes CASSQQGGGRPQETQYF.

This chain links TRBV6-1 with TRBJ2-7; D might be TRBD1 (5 bases). Germline V gene data show CDR1 as MNHNS and CDR2 as SASEGT. Trimming pared 6 bases from V and 4 bases from J, leaving 19 bases between. The CDR3 sequence is 15 residues long. The CDR3 spells CASSKYNVGPYEQYF. The CDR3 DNA sequence: TGTGCCAGCAGCAAGTACAACGTGGGGCCTTACGAGCAGTACTTC.

The rearrangement joins TRBV5-1 to TRBJ2-7; the match to TRBD2 covers 11 bases. Losses at the gene ends were 4 bases for V and 2 bases for J; bases not matched to a gene: 14. The CDR3 length is 18 residues. CDR1 is SGHRS and CDR2 is YFSETQ in the germline V gene. CDR3 DNA sequence: TGCGCCAGCAGCCTGATGCCCCTAGCGGGAGGCCTTCCCTACGAGCAGTACTTC. As protein: CASSLMPLAGGLPYEQYF. The full variable domain, rest sourced from reference TRBV5-1 and TRBJ2-7, is KAGVTQTPRYLIKTRGQQVTLSCSPISGHRSVSWYQQTPGQGLQFLFEYFSETQRNKGNFPGRFSGRQFSNSRSEMNVSTLELGDSALYLCASSLMPLAGGLPYEQYFGPGTRLTVT.

The V and J genes are TRBV29-1 and TRBJ1-1; tentative D call: TRBD1 (5 bases). Germline V lookup: CDR1 SQVTM, CDR2 ANQGSEA. Trimming stripped 8 bases from V and 5 bases from J, with 18 bases between. The CDR3 spans 13 residues. The CDR3 DNA reads as TGCAGCTCATTAGAACCAGGGAATACTGAAGCTTTCTTT. Residues: CSSLEPGNTEAFF.

This clone was observed once. V usage is TRBV6-5 and J usage is TRBJ2-1; TRBD2 aligns across 7 bases. The CDR3 loop spans 13 amino acids. Germline CDR1 is MNHEY and CDR2 is SVGAGI. V trimming: 7 bases; J trimming: 7 bases; junction bases outside the gene matches: 7. Here the CDR3 reads CASTGGGANEQFF. The CDR3 DNA reads as TGTGCCAGCACGGGGGGAGGGGCAAATGAGCAGTTCTTC.

About this clone: Within the sample, other DNA sequences also encode this same CDR3. The CDR3 reads CASSLRGGTEAFF. The CDR3 region has the DNA TGCGCCAGCAGCTTAAGGGGGGGCACTGAAGCTTTCTTT. The chain has TRBV5-1 and TRBJ1-1; D is perhaps TRBD1 (6 bases). The V end lost 2 bases, the J end lost 4 bases, and 9 bases lay between the germline ends. Germline loops: CDR1 SGHRS, CDR2 YFSETQ. CDR3 length: 13 residues.

The V and J genes are TRBV19 and TRBJ1-1, with D uncertain. Germline V gene lookup returns CDR1 LNHDA and CDR2 SQIVND (reference sequence). Trimming took off 2 bases at V and 1 base at J, with 11 bases between the two ends. CDR3 length: 15 amino acids. CDR3 loop: CASSITGVRNTEAFF. DNA for the CDR3: TGTGCCAGTAGTATAACTGGGGTACGGAACACTGAAGCTTTCTTT. Drawing the rest from reference TRBV19 and TRBJ1-1, the complete variable domain is DGGITQSPKYLFRKEGQNVTLSCEQNLNHDAMYWYRQDPGQGLRLIYYSQIVNDFQKGDIAEGYSVSREKKESFPLTVTSAQKNPTAFYLCASSITGVRNTEAFFGQGTRLTVV.

The V call is TRBV2, the J call TRBJ1-2, with 8 bases that match TRBD1. From germline, CDR1 is SNHLY and CDR2 FYNNEI. With V trimmed by 7 bases and J by 8 bases, 15 bases remained unmatched. CDR3 length: 15 residues. CDR3 sequence (DNA): TGTGCCAGCACCCAAAGGGGAAACAGGGACAGGGGCTACACCTTC. This sequence encodes CASTQRGNRDRGYTF.

This clone was counted a few times. The chain is built from TRBV27 and TRBJ1-5; D uncertain. Germline-derived CDR1 and CDR2 are MNHEY and SMNVEV (reference sequence). The CDR3 contains 13 residues. V was trimmed by 3 bases and J by 0 bases, leaving 3 bases between them. CDR3 sequence reads: CASSLGSNQPQHF. In nucleotides, the CDR3 is TGTGCCAGCAGTTTGGGTAGCAATCAGCCCCAGCATTTT.

The chain recombines TRBV19 with TRBJ1-2; D may be TRBD1 (6 bases). Trimming shortened V by 3 bases and J by 8 bases, and 13 bases separated the two germline ends. The CDR3 runs to 13 residues. Per the germline V gene, CDR1 is LNHDA and CDR2 is SQIVND (reference sequence). CDR3 loop: CASSISQGGGYTF. Here the CDR3 DNA reads TGTGCCAGTAGTATCTCACAGGGTGGGGGCTACACCTTC.

The chain uses TRBV5-4 and TRBJ2-2, with D tentatively TRBD2 (5 bases). In germline, CDR1 is SGHNT, CDR2 YYREEE (reference sequence). V lost 4 bases and J 0 bases, leaving 16 bases between the germline ends. This CDR3 comprises 17 residues. The CDR3 sequence: CASSPGLISTNTGELFF. The CDR3 DNA is TGTGCCAGCAGCCCAGGACTTATATCTACGAACACCGGGGAGCTGTTTTTT.

V gene TRBV27 combines with J gene TRBJ2-5; D remains ambiguous. CDR1 is MNHEY, CDR2 SMNVEV, per germline (reference sequence). The CDR3 spans 12 residues. V lost 6 bases and J 7 bases, leaving 12 bases between the germline ends. The CDR3, as DNA: TGTGCCAGCAGCTCTCCCCGGAGGACCCAGTACTTC. This codes for CASSSPRRTQYF.